Listed below are T cell receptor beta chains from one sample, sequenced in a study of chemoradiotherapy in HPV16-positive cancers. The repertoire was sequenced with immunoSEQ multiplex PCR; TCRdb's copy has only in-frame clones and lacks some. The sample yields about 21,000 clones, approximately 86% seen once. The sequences come from blood, collected from a patient who underwent chemoradiotherapy. The receptors shown here come from a human donor with HPV-associated anogenital cancer. Each CDR3 is given with its conserved first and last residue. D genes are given only for firm matches. Clone sizes are given selectively: once, few, many, or a class where the clone is expanded.

d_call	v_call	clone_size	j_call	cdr3_aa	cdr3_nt
NA	TRBV5-6	once	TRBJ2-6	CASRYSGANVLTF	TGTGCCAGCAGGTACTCTGGGGCCAACGTCCTGACTTTC
TRBD2	TRBV12-5	NA	TRBJ2-1	CASAEAGTSGKREGEQFF	TGTGCTAGTGCTGAGGCGGGGACTAGCGGGAAAAGAGAGGGTGAGCAGTTCTTC
NA	TRBV4-3	once	TRBJ2-7	CASSIRRASYEQYF	TGCGCCAGCAGTATTCGAAGGGCCTCCTACGAGCAGTACTTC
NA	TRBV7-8	NA	TRBJ1-2	CASSLAVDGYTF	TGTGCCAGCAGCTTAGCTGTGGATGGCTACACCTTC
NA	TRBV6-5	NA	TRBJ2-5	CASSYRETQYF	TGTGCCAGCAGTTACAGAGAGACCCAGTACTTC
TRBD1	TRBV6-6	NA	TRBJ1-5	CASRTGGRQPQHF	TGTGCCAGCAGGACAGGGGGCCGCCAGCCCCAGCATTTT
NA	TRBV25-1	NA	TRBJ1-2	CASSEPGDYGYTF	TGTGCCAGCAGTGAACCCGGAGACTATGGCTACACCTTC
TRBD2	TRBV7-9	NA	TRBJ2-3	CASSVGGRAADTQYF	TGTGCCAGCAGCGTAGGCGGGAGGGCCGCAGATACGCAGTATTTT
TRBD2	TRBV6-5	medium-sized	TRBJ2-1	CASSYSIEGGNEQFF	TGTGCCAGCAGTTACTCGATCGAGGGAGGGAATGAGCAGTTCTTC
TRBD1	TRBV7-9	once	TRBJ1-1	CASSPRDRVGTEAFF	TGTGCCAGCAGCCCCCGGGACAGGGTCGGGACTGAAGCTTTCTTT
NA	TRBV11-2	NA	TRBJ2-7	CASSFPQTGVGEQYF	TGTGCCAGCAGCTTCCCACAAACGGGGGTTGGGGAGCAGTACTTC
TRBD1	TRBV18	NA	TRBJ2-3	CASSRGQGADTQYF	TGTGCCAGCTCCCGTGGACAGGGGGCAGATACGCAGTATTTT
TRBD1	TRBV30	NA	TRBJ2-7	CAWSWDSTYEQYF	TGTGCCTGGAGTTGGGACAGCACCTACGAGCAGTACTTC
NA	TRBV7-3	once	TRBJ1-1	CASSPMPTGMVSEAFF	TGTGCCAGCAGCCCGATGCCCACAGGGATGGTTTCTGAAGCTTTCTTT
TRBD2	TRBV9	NA	TRBJ2-7	CASSVTGGPGEQYF	TGTGCCAGCAGCGTGACGGGAGGGCCTGGGGAGCAGTACTTC
NA	TRBV4-1	NA	TRBJ2-7	CASSQFDNSYEQYF	TGCGCCAGCAGCCAATTTGACAACTCCTACGAGCAGTACTTC
NA	TRBV9	NA	TRBJ2-1	CATGDSYNEQFF	TGTGCCACAGGCGATTCCTACAATGAGCAGTTCTTC
NA	TRBV19	NA	TRBJ2-1	CASSPPGTYNEQFF	TGTGCCAGTAGTCCCCCAGGGACCTACAATGAGCAGTTCTTC
NA	TRBV6-1	NA	TRBJ2-3	CASSEGPGDTDTQYF	TGTGCCAGCAGTGAAGGTCCTGGGGACACAGATACGCAGTATTTT
TRBD1	TRBV30	NA	TRBJ1-1	CAWSFRDRVTEAFF	TGTGCCTGGAGTTTCCGGGACAGGGTGACTGAAGCTTTCTTT
NA	TRBV28	NA	TRBJ1-5	CASSSPGGRQPQHF	TGTGCCAGCAGTTCGCCGGGGGGACGGCAGCCCCAGCATTTT
TRBD2	TRBV19	NA	TRBJ2-1	CASETSGSYNEQFF	TGTGCCAGCGAAACTAGCGGCTCCTACAATGAGCAGTTCTTC
NA	TRBV29-1	NA	TRBJ2-7	CSVGETPLGQYF	TGCAGCGTTGGGGAGACACCTTTAGGGCAGTACTTC
NA	TRBV29-1	NA	TRBJ2-7	CSATQGSTYEQYF	TGTAGCGCAACTCAGGGATCTACCTACGAGCAGTACTTC
NA	TRBV18	NA	TRBJ1-1	CASSRGGGTEAFF	TGTGCCAGCTCGCGGGGAGGAGGGACTGAAGCTTTCTTT
NA	TRBV6-6	NA	TRBJ1-2	CASSSQGPGYTF	TGTGCCAGCAGCTCCCAGGGTCCCGGCTACACCTTC
TRBD1	TRBV5-1	NA	TRBJ2-7	CASSFSGTGGYEQYF	TGCGCCAGCAGCTTTTCCGGGACAGGGGGGTACGAGCAGTACTTC
NA	TRBV6-6	NA	TRBJ2-1	CASVTRKNEQFF	TGTGCCAGCGTGACTCGGAAAAATGAGCAGTTCTTC
NA	TRBV28	NA	TRBJ2-3	CASVAGSTHSTDTQYF	TGTGCCAGCGTGGCGGGAAGCACTCACAGCACAGATACGCAGTATTTT
TRBD2	TRBV14	NA	TRBJ2-7	CASSQFPSGSRGEQYF	TGTGCCAGCAGCCAATTCCCTAGCGGGAGTCGCGGGGAGCAGTACTTC
TRBD1	TRBV6-5	NA	TRBJ1-4	CASSGTGSEKLFF	TGTGCCAGCTCCGGGACAGGGAGTGAAAAACTGTTTTTT
NA	TRBV28	once	TRBJ2-4	CASSLLGQSKNIQYF	TGTGCCAGCAGTTTATTAGGGCAGTCCAAAAACATTCAGTACTTC
NA	TRBV11-2	NA	TRBJ1-6	CASSLGRGGSYNSPLHF	TGTGCCAGCAGCTTAGGCAGGGGAGGATCCTATAATTCACCCCTCCACTTT
NA	TRBV7-2	NA	TRBJ2-2	CASSHAGEAGELFF	TGTGCCAGCAGCCACGCAGGGGAGGCCGGGGAGCTGTTTTTT
NA	TRBV30	NA	TRBJ1-6	CAWSPRGFVNSPLHF	TGTGCCTGGAGCCCCAGGGGATTCGTGAATTCACCCCTCCACTTT
NA	TRBV29-1	few	TRBJ1-1	CSVVGGVAEAFF	TGCAGCGTTGTTGGGGGAGTGGCTGAAGCTTTCTTT
TRBD2	TRBV7-8	once	TRBJ2-7	CASSLGSGGGPSEQYF	TGTGCCAGCAGCTTAGGATCGGGGGGGGGCCCCTCCGAGCAGTACTTC
NA	TRBV9	NA	TRBJ2-1	CASSVANGINEQFF	TGTGCCAGCAGCGTAGCTAATGGGATCAATGAGCAGTTCTTC
TRBD2	TRBV6-4	medium-sized	TRBJ2-3	CASSDSGLATDTQYF	TGTGCCAGCAGTGACTCGGGACTAGCGACAGATACGCAGTATTTT
TRBD1	TRBV7-2	NA	TRBJ1-2	CASSLDRGSDGYTF	TGTGCCAGCAGCTTGGACAGGGGGTCGGATGGCTACACCTTC
NA	TRBV7-6	NA	TRBJ2-7	CASSLRGREQYF	TGTGCCAGCAGCTTAAGGGGGAGGGAGCAGTACTTC